The clone carrying this T cell receptor (beta chain) was observed once. The CDR3 has 12 residues. The germline CDR1 and CDR2 sequences are MDHEN and SYDVKM. V lost 8 bases, J lost 5 bases, and 12 bases lay in between. This sample was taken from a study of blood T cell repertoires in COVID-19. Here immunoSEQ multiplex PCR was the method, and the copy in TCRdb shows in-frame clones only, minus some. The sample records about 110,000 clones, 88% being singletons. Sequencing was done on a sample of peripheral blood. V and J are TRBV28 and TRBJ2-5; D is unclear. This TCR was sampled from a man aged 50-60 years with active or convalescent COVID-19. As DNA, the CDR3 is TGTGCCAGCGGTCTATTCGAGGAGACCCAGTACTTC. Protein sequence: CASGLFEETQYF.